Listed here are 12 T cell receptor beta chains from one sample, sequenced in a study of shared clonotypes between healthy human individuals. Naive CD8 cells were CD45RO-negative, positively selected for CCR7, excluding terminally differentiated effector memory CD45RA+ cells. Using immunoSEQ multiplex PCR, the repertoire was profiled, and TCRdb retains in-frame clones only, with some absent. This sample has some 2,000,000 clones, with just under 95% found just once. The source material was naive CD8+ T cells sorted from blood. The source is a man aged 18 to 35 in good health.

The chain carries TRBV30 and TRBJ2-7, with a tentative D call TRBD1 (6 bases). Trimming cost V 5 bases and J 0 bases, with 20 bases left between them. This CDR3 spans 16 amino acids. Germline lookup yields CDR1 GTSNPN and CDR2 SVGIG (reference sequence). CDR3 amino acids: CAWGDLDRTSSYEQYF. The CDR3, as DNA: TGTGCCTGGGGTGATCTCGACAGGACCAGCTCCTACGAGCAGTACTTC.

With regard to this clone: Additional DNA sequences in this sample encode the identical CDR3. The gene calls are TRBV29-1 and TRBJ2-3, with D possibly being TRBD1 (6 bases). The CDR3 has 15 amino acids. The ends were cut back, 0 bases at V and 2 bases at J, with 12 bases in the middle. Germline V gives CDR1 SQVTM, CDR2 ANQGSEA. The CDR3 loop is CSVEDRQAHTDTQYF. CDR3 in DNA: TGCAGCGTTGAAGATCGACAGGCCCACACAGATACGCAGTATTTT.

The rearrangement links TRBV27 to TRBJ1-1; 9 bases line up with TRBD1. Trimming cost V 4 bases and J 5 bases; bases outside gene matches: 5. The CDR3 has 14 amino acids. CDR1 and CDR2 (germline): MNHEY, SMNVEV (reference sequence). Here the CDR3 reads CASSSRQGVTEAFF. For the CDR3, the DNA is TGTGCCAGCAGTTCCCGACAGGGGGTAACTGAAGCTTTCTTT.

The chain combines TRBV7-9 with TRBJ2-3; D unresolved. CDR3 length equals 15 residues. V was cut by 5 bases and J by 2 bases, with 14 bases left in between. Germline CDR1 and CDR2: SEHNR and FQNEAQ (reference sequence). CDR3 bases: TGTGCCAGCAGCGCTGCGCTGGCGATCACAGATACGCAGTATTTT. The encoded protein is CASSAALAITDTQYF.

As concerns this clone: Different DNA sequences within this sample yield the same CDR3. The chain recombines TRBV19 with TRBJ2-7, with D unclear. Trimming took 1 base from V and 2 from J, leaving 9 bases between them. Germline V gives CDR1 LNHDA, CDR2 SQIVND (reference sequence). This CDR3 comprises 14 residues. Written as DNA, the CDR3 is TGTGCCAGTAGTATAGGGCTGGCGGCCTACGAGCAGTACTTC. Protein product: CASSIGLAAYEQYF. Variable domain in full (rest from reference TRBV19 and TRBJ2-7): DGGITQSPKYLFRKEGQNVTLSCEQNLNHDAMYWYRQDPGQGLRLIYYSQIVNDFQKGDIAEGYSVSREKKESFPLTVTSAQKNPTAFYLCASSIGLAAYEQYFGPGTRLTVT.

This rearrangement joins TRBV7-9 to TRBJ2-3; D unclear. The CDR3 consists of 16 residues. The germline V and J ends were trimmed by 8 bases and 0 bases, with 18 bases remaining between them. Germline-derived CDR1 and CDR2 are SEHNR and FQNEAQ (reference sequence). The CDR3 nucleotides read TGTGCCAGCTGCAACGAACCGTCCGAAAGCACAGATACGCAGTATTTT. Translation: CASCNEPSESTDTQYF.

This chain joins TRBV19 and TRBJ2-7; the match to TRBD1 covers 9 bases. J was trimmed by 1 base and V by 2 bases; bases with no gene match: 3. CDR1 is LNHDA and CDR2 is SQIVND in the germline V gene (reference sequence). The CDR3 runs 15 residues. CDR3 coding DNA: TGTGCCAGTAGTATATCCGGGACAGGGTCCTACGAGCAGTACTTC. Translation gives CASSISGTGSYEQYF.

This clone has only one observation. CDR3 sequence (DNA): TGTGCCAGTAGTATACTCGGGACAGGGGTTTCACCCCTCCACTTT. The encoded protein is CASSILGTGVSPLHF. The rearrangement uses TRBV19 and TRBJ1-6, with 10 bases identical to TRBD1. Germline-derived CDR1 and CDR2 are LNHDA and SQIVND (reference sequence). J lost 9 bases, V lost 2 bases, and 4 bases had no gene match. The CDR3 consists of 15 residues.

The V call is TRBV7-6, the J call TRBJ1-5; unclear D gene. Germline-derived CDR1 and CDR2 are SGHVS and FNYEAQ. Trimming took 4 bases from V and 3 from J, leaving 7 bases between them. The CDR3 is 13 residues long. The CDR3: CASSYRINQPQHF. The CDR3 nucleotides are TGTGCCAGCAGCTACAGAATCAATCAGCCCCAGCATTTT. Based on the CDR3 plus reference TRBV7-6 and TRBJ1-5, the full variable domain is GAGVSQSPRYKVTKRGQDVALRCDPISGHVSLYWYRQALGQGPEFLTYFNYEAQQDKSGLPNDRFSAERPEGSISTLTIQRTEQRDSAMYRCASSYRINQPQHFGDGTRLSIL.

The chain has TRBV5-1 and TRBJ2-2; D gene unclear. The CDR3 length is 15 residues. The germline V gene encodes CDR1 SGHRS and CDR2 YFSETQ. The V end lost 1 base, the J end lost 0 bases, and 7 bases lay between the germline ends. CDR3 in amino acids: CASSLYGPNTGELFF. The CDR3 nucleotides are TGCGCCAGCAGCTTGTACGGGCCGAACACCGGGGAGCTGTTTTTT. Full variable domain (outside the CDR3, taken from reference TRBV5-1 and TRBJ2-2): KAGVTQTPRYLIKTRGQQVTLSCSPISGHRSVSWYQQTPGQGLQFLFEYFSETQRNKGNFPGRFSGRQFSNSRSEMNVSTLELGDSALYLCASSLYGPNTGELFFGEGSRLTVL.

The genes are TRBV5-1 and TRBJ1-2; D is possibly TRBD1 (5 bases). V gave up 4 bases and J gave up 7 bases, with 14 bases separating them. Germline CDR1 SGHRS, CDR2 YFSETQ. The CDR3 runs 13 residues. The CDR3 loop reads CASSPEGTAGYTF. The CDR3 DNA is TGCGCCAGCAGCCCCGAAGGGACGGCTGGCTACACCTTC.

The V gene is TRBV29-1, the J gene TRBJ2-1, with 14 bases that match TRBD2. With 7 bases clipped from V and 7 bases from J, the junction kept 9 bases outside the gene matches. The CDR3 covers 15 residues. Germline CDR1 is SQVTM and CDR2 is ANQGSEA. The CDR3 is CSAEGLAGARNEQFF. CDR3 nucleotides: TGCAGCGCCGAGGGACTAGCGGGGGCCCGGAATGAGCAGTTCTTC.